Listed here are 24 T cell receptor beta chains from one sample, sequenced in a study of T cell responses to AZD1222 COVID-19 vaccine. The table came from immunoSEQ multiplex PCR; TCRdb's copy has only in-frame clones and leaves some out. The sample carries 70,000 to 95,000 clones, 80% to 90% recorded once. The sequenced sample was peripheral blood, obtained 28 days after the second AZD1222 dose. The receptors were gathered from an adult who received the AZD1222 COVID-19 vaccine.

This chain links TRBV3-1 (or the pseudogene TRBV3-2) with TRBJ2-2, with TRBD1 matching over 10 bases. This CDR3 has 18 residues. Germline CDR1 reads LGHDT; CDR2 reads YNNKEL (reference sequence). With 1 base clipped from V and 1 base from J, the junction kept 6 bases outside the gene matches. CDR3 sequence (DNA): TGTGCCAGCAGCCAAGGGGACAGGGGATGGAAGAACACCGGGGAGCTGTTTTTT. This translates into CASSQGDRGWKNTGELFF.

Comment on this clone: The junction and the germline gene differ at one end; a read error may be behind it. The chain has TRBV7-7 and TRBJ2-5, with 9 bases aligning to TRBD2. In germline, CDR1 is SSHAT, CDR2 FNYEAQ (reference sequence). The CDR3 spans 14 residues. The CDR3 DNA follows: TGTGCTAGCAGCCCTAGCGGGATAGGCGAGACCCAGTACTTC. It is translated as CASSPSGIGETQYF.

V is TRBV6-5 and J is TRBJ1-1; 7 bases match TRBD1. CDR1 MNHEY and CDR2 SVGAGI come from the germline V gene. The CDR3 totals 14 residues. The ends lost 5 bases at V and 6 bases at J; junction bases unmatched: 9. Written as DNA, the CDR3 is TGTGCCAGCAGTCCCAGGGGGGGTAGGTCTGAAGCTTTCTTT. Its translation: CASSPRGGRSEAFF.

The chain couples TRBV7-3 to TRBJ2-5; 10 bases fit TRBD1. The CDR3 is 15 amino acids. Trimming cost V 1 base and J 4 bases; bases outside gene matches: 3. The germline CDR1 and CDR2 sequences are SGHTA and FQGTGA. CDR3 residues: CASSLIGTGVETQYF. The CDR3 nucleotides are TGTGCCAGCAGCTTAATCGGGACAGGGGTAGAGACCCAGTACTTC. The full variable domain, rest sourced from reference TRBV7-3 and TRBJ2-5, is GAGVSQTPSNKVTEKGKYVELRCDPISGHTALYWYRQSLGQGPEFLIYFQGTGAADDSGLPNDRFFAVRPEGSVSTLKIQRTERGDSAVYLCASSLIGTGVETQYFGPGTRLLVL.

The V and J genes are TRBV7-9 and TRBJ2-1; possible D gene TRBD2, 5 bases. CDR3 length equals 18 residues. V lost 5 bases to trimming and J lost 2 bases, with 22 bases between them. Germline V CDR1 and CDR2: SEHNR, FQNEAQ (reference sequence). CDR3 sequence reads: CASSPGPASPIAYNEQFF. CDR3 in DNA: TGTGCCAGCAGCCCAGGTCCGGCTAGCCCCATTGCCTACAATGAGCAGTTCTTC.

This chain connects TRBV6-5 to TRBJ2-1, with 11 bases fitting TRBD2. Germline loops: CDR1 MNHEY, CDR2 SVGAGI. J gave up 5 bases and V 5 bases, and 2 bases lay outside the gene matches. This CDR3 comprises 14 residues. In DNA, the CDR3 is TGTGCCAGCAGTACTAGCGGGGGAAACAATGAGCAGTTCTTC. Its translation is CASSTSGGNNEQFF.

J is TRBJ1-6 and V is TRBV11-2, with no clear D. The V gene lost 0 bases and the J gene lost 9 bases, with 3 bases spanning the gap. Germline CDR1 is SGHAT and CDR2 is FQNNGV. The CDR3 spans 12 residues. The DNA for the CDR3 is TGTGCCAGCAGCTTAGAGGGTTCACCCCTCCACTTT. Amino acid sequence: CASSLEGSPLHF.

J is TRBJ2-7 and V is TRBV2, with 8 bases matching TRBD1. This CDR3 contains 15 residues. Germline lookup yields CDR1 SNHLY and CDR2 FYNNEI. Trimming took 2 bases from V and 4 from J; bases not matched to a gene: 7. The CDR3 sequence is CASSELGGQGYEQYF. CDR3 bases: TGTGCCAGCAGTGAATTGGGCGGACAGGGATACGAGCAGTACTTC.

The gene calls are TRBV12-3 or TRBV12-4 and TRBJ1-6, with no clear D. This CDR3 has 12 residues. Trimming shortened V by 4 bases and J by 11 bases, and 9 bases separated the two germline ends. The CDR3 nucleotides read TGTGCCAGCAGTTACAGAGGTGCACCCCTCCACTTT. This translates into CASSYRGAPLHF.

The chain combines TRBV18 with TRBJ2-7; tentative D call: TRBD1 (7 bases). V was pared by 6 bases and J by 0 bases, with 15 bases between. The CDR3 extends over 15 amino acids. The germline gives CDR1 KGHSH, CDR2 LQKENI. The CDR3 loop reads CASSPRGQSSYEQYF. In DNA, the CDR3 is TGTGCCAGCTCTCCGCGGGGACAGAGCTCCTACGAGCAGTACTTC.

The chain links TRBV15 to TRBJ1-1, with 8 bases identical to TRBD1. This CDR3 is built from 13 residues. Germline-derived CDR1 and CDR2 are LNHNV and YYDKDF (reference sequence). With 9 bases clipped from V and 4 bases from J, the junction kept 7 bases outside the gene matches. Here the CDR3 reads CATKTGEVTEAFF. CDR3 coding DNA: TGTGCCACGAAGACAGGGGAGGTCACTGAAGCTTTCTTT.

V gene TRBV18 combines with J gene TRBJ1-1; D not resolved. Trimming removed 2 bases from V and 1 base from J, with 5 bases in between. This CDR3 comprises 13 residues. CDR1 and CDR2 from the germline V gene are KGHSH and LQKENI. The CDR3 protein is CASSPNPNTEAFF. As DNA, the CDR3 is TGTGCCAGCTCACCAAACCCGAACACTGAAGCTTTCTTT.

The chain links TRBV3-1 (or the pseudogene TRBV3-2) to TRBJ1-4; possible D gene TRBD1, 6 bases. The length of the CDR3 is 16 residues. The germline V gene has CDR1 LGHDT and CDR2 YNNKEL (reference sequence). Trimming cost V 1 base and J 8 bases, with 17 bases left between them. CDR3 sequence reads: CASSQGRTGFLEKLFF. CDR3 coding DNA: TGTGCCAGCAGCCAAGGGCGTACAGGGTTTTTAGAAAAACTGTTTTTT.

V is TRBV19 and J is TRBJ2-6; possible D gene TRBD1, 6 bases. V was cut by 4 bases and J by 2 bases, with 6 bases left in between. The germline gives CDR1 LNHDA, CDR2 SQIVND (reference sequence). This CDR3 is 14 amino acids long. CDR3: CASSKGAGANVLTF. CDR3 nucleotides: TGTGCCAGTAGTAAGGGGGCTGGGGCCAACGTCCTGACTTTC.

The chain employs TRBV6-5 and TRBJ2-7, with TRBD1 identical over 10 bases. The CDR3 extends over 15 amino acids. The germline V gene has CDR1 MNHEY and CDR2 SVGAGI. Trimming took 6 bases from V and 3 from J; bases not matched to a gene: 8. CDR3 protein: CASSNTGTGDYEQYF. DNA for the CDR3: TGTGCCAGCAGCAATACCGGGACAGGGGACTACGAGCAGTACTTC.

CDR3 region: CASSQEFRLRGWLHGYTF. Written as DNA, the CDR3 is TGCGCCAGCAGCCAAGAGTTTAGGTTAAGGGGTTGGTTGCATGGCTACACCTTC. J is TRBJ1-2 and V is TRBV4-3; D may be TRBD1 (5 bases). V was trimmed by 0 bases and J by 6 bases, leaving 23 bases between them. There are 18 residues in the CDR3. Germline-derived CDR1 and CDR2 are LGHNA and YSLEER.

Here the CDR3 DNA reads TGTGCCAGCAGCGGAGGGACAGGGGGGACCTACAATGAGCAGTTCTTC. Translation gives CASSGGTGGTYNEQFF. V and J are TRBV25-1 and TRBJ2-1; 11 bases are shared with TRBD1. V was clipped by 6 bases and J by 2 bases; unmatched bases: 6. CDR3 length: 16 amino acids. Germline assignment: CDR1 MGHDK and CDR2 SYGVNS. Combining the CDR3 with reference TRBV25-1 and TRBJ2-1 gives the whole variable domain EADIYQTPRYLVIGTGKKITLECSQTMGHDKMYWYQQDPGMELHLIHYSYGVNSTEKGDLSSESTVSRIRTEHFPLTLESARPSHTSQYLCASSGGTGGTYNEQFFGPGTRLTVL.

This sequence joins TRBV5-5 and TRBJ1-1, with D uncertain. Germline CDR1 reads SGHKS; CDR2 reads YYEKEE (reference sequence). V gave up 4 bases and J gave up 1 base, with 17 bases separating them. This CDR3 contains 16 residues. The CDR3, as DNA: TGTGCCAGCAGCCGTGATCTTCGACTCACGAACACTGAAGCTTTCTTT. The encoded protein is CASSRDLRLTNTEAFF.

The chain combines TRBV19 with TRBJ1-2; TRBD1 aligns across 12 bases. J lost 6 bases, V lost 4 bases, and 9 bases had no gene match. Germline V gene sequence: CDR1 LNHDA, CDR2 SQIVND (reference sequence). The CDR3 covers 16 residues. The CDR3 is CASSTGQGAPVNGYTF. CDR3 coding DNA: TGTGCCAGTAGTACGGGACAGGGGGCTCCGGTAAATGGCTACACCTTC. Complete variable domain (other parts from reference TRBV19 and TRBJ1-2): DGGITQSPKYLFRKEGQNVTLSCEQNLNHDAMYWYRQDPGQGLRLIYYSQIVNDFQKGDIAEGYSVSREKKESFPLTVTSAQKNPTAFYLCASSTGQGAPVNGYTFGSGTRLTVV.

The chain recombines TRBV6-2 or TRBV6-3 with TRBJ2-1, with 11 bases that match TRBD2. CDR3 size: 17 residues. Germline trimming cut 2 bases from V and 4 bases from J; bases unmatched to any gene: 7. Germline CDR1 is MNHEY and CDR2 is SVGEGT. The CDR3 DNA sequence: TGTGCCAGCAGTTACGAAGTGACTAGCGGGGAGTACAATGAGCAGTTCTTC. It specifies CASSYEVTSGEYNEQFF.

Remarks on this clone: The sample holds other DNA sequences that translate to the same CDR3. This chain connects TRBV18 to TRBJ2-3; no firm D call. Looked up from germline, CDR1 is KGHSH and CDR2 is LQKENI. The CDR3 is made up of 12 amino acids. Trimming removed 6 bases at V and 0 bases at J, with 4 bases between. CDR3 sequence: CASSPSTDTQYF. Here the CDR3 DNA reads TGTGCCAGCTCCCCTAGCACAGATACGCAGTATTTT. The full variable domain, completed using reference TRBV18 and TRBJ2-3, is NAGVMQNPRHLVRRRGQEARLRCSPMKGHSHVYWYRQLPEEGLKFMVYLQKENIIDESGMPKERFSAEFPKEGPSILRIQQVVRGDSAAYFCASSPSTDTQYFGPGTRLTVL.

The chain employs TRBV6-1 and TRBJ2-7, with TRBD2 matching over 10 bases. Germline-derived CDR1 and CDR2 are MNHNS and SASEGT. V shed 4 bases, J shed 1 base, and the junction held 10 bases outside the gene matches. There are 17 residues in the CDR3. The CDR3 here is CASSGYFGTSESYEQYF. Here the CDR3 DNA reads TGTGCCAGCAGTGGTTATTTTGGGACTAGCGAATCCTACGAGCAGTACTTC.

The CDR3 region is CASSAAGTSWGKLFF. CDR3 nucleotides: TGTGCCAGTAGTGCCGCCGGGACCTCTTGGGGAAAACTGTTTTTT. This rearrangement joins TRBV19 to TRBJ1-4; tentative D call: TRBD1 (5 bases). The CDR3 runs to 15 residues. The germline CDR1 and CDR2 sequences are LNHDA and SQIVND (reference sequence). Trimming left V 5 bases short and J 10 bases short, with 20 bases between.

This chain uses TRBV20-1 with TRBJ1-2; D ambiguous. Deletions cut 4 bases from V and 7 bases from J, with 10 bases between. The CDR3 extends over 11 amino acids. The germline V gene has CDR1 DFQATT and CDR2 SNEGSKA (reference sequence). In DNA form, the CDR3 reads TGCAGTGCTAAGCAGGATCGTGGCTACACCTTC. Protein: CSAKQDRGYTF.